The T cell receptor beta chain described here comes from a study of T cells in Graves' hyperthyroidism and ophthalmopathy. Researchers took RNA transcripts and amplified the TCR beta CDR3 regions from them. The study used the HTBI primer set for a first-round RT-PCR of the TCR CDR3. Each CDR3 protein is one row after TCRdb ran MiXCR on the multiplex PCR reads. The sample includes about 360,000 distinct CDR3 sequences, about 12% seen only once; the top ten take around 9.2%. V was pared by 3 bases and J by 4 bases, with 7 bases between. The length of the CDR3 is 12 residues. Diagnosis of hyperthyroidism was new in patients aged 18 to 65, and its duration was under 2 months. Uncontrolled infection, other autoimmune disease, pregnancy or lactation barred patients from enrollment. Study-level findings and limits: Researchers report that a 13 V-J model separated ophthalmopathy from stable hyperthyroidism.

This clonotype was recorded at least ten times. What it binds is unknown. Input material: blood. The clonotype originates from a woman aged 18-35 years with Graves' hyperthyroidism. The chain recombines TRBV12-3 or TRBV12-4 with TRBJ2-7, with D uncertain. In DNA, the CDR3 is TGTGCCAGCAGTTTTGTGCGTTACGAGCAGTACTTC. Translation: CASSFVRYEQYF.